Below are 21 T cell receptor beta chains sequenced from a single sample in a study of blood T cell repertoires in COVID-19. Clones were sequenced by immunoSEQ multiplex PCR, and TCRdb holds only the in-frame ones, with some missing. The sample contains roughly 230,000 clones, 84% of which appear only once. The sample comprised peripheral blood. Every receptor here comes from a man aged 45-60 years with active or convalescent COVID-19.

The gene calls are TRBV28 and TRBJ1-5; D is unresolved. V lost 7 bases to trimming and J lost 7 bases, with 17 bases between them. The CDR3 is 14 amino acids. Germline V lookup: CDR1 MDHEN, CDR2 SYDVKM. CDR3 region: CASTIHGIGQPQHF. DNA for the CDR3: TGTGCCAGCACCATACACGGGATAGGACAGCCCCAGCATTTT.

This clone was counted only a few times. The genes are TRBV19 and TRBJ2-7, with D perhaps TRBD1 (5 bases). CDR3 size: 14 residues. Trimming removed 3 bases at V and 5 bases at J, with 14 bases between. The germline CDR1 and CDR2 sequences are LNHDA and SQIVND (reference sequence). CDR3 sequence (DNA): TGTGCCAGTAGTATTTCGAGTAGGGGCAACGAGCAGTACTTC. Its protein product is CASSISSRGNEQYF.

This clone has a count of ten or more. The gene calls are TRBV5-1 and TRBJ1-1; 7 nucleotides agree with TRBD1. The ends lost 4 bases at V and 8 bases at J; junction bases unmatched: 8. Looked up from germline, CDR1 is SGHRS and CDR2 is YFSETQ. This CDR3 is 13 amino acids long. CDR3 sequence: CASSPTGVYEAFF. The DNA of the CDR3 is TGCGCCAGCAGCCCAACAGGGGTTTACGAAGCTTTCTTT.

This rearrangement joins TRBV9 to TRBJ2-3; the D is unclear. Germline loops: CDR1 SGDLS, CDR2 YYNGEE. The V and J ends lost 2 bases and 3 bases respectively, with 4 bases between them. This CDR3 comprises 12 residues. This CDR3 is CASSVPTDTQYF. As DNA, the CDR3 is TGTGCCAGCAGCGTCCCTACAGATACGCAGTATTTT. The entire variable domain, with the rest obtained from reference TRBV9 and TRBJ2-3, is as follows: DSGVTQTPKHLITATGQRVTLRCSPRSGDLSVYWYQQSLDQGLQFLIQYYNGEERAKGNILERFSAQQFPDLHSELNLSSLELGDSALYFCASSVPTDTQYFGPGTRLTVL.

The gene calls are TRBV5-4 and TRBJ1-6, with D possibly being TRBD1 (6 bases). The V and J ends lost 6 bases and 12 bases respectively, with 19 bases between them. Germline V gene lookup returns CDR1 SGHNT and CDR2 YYREEE (reference sequence). The CDR3 loop spans 14 amino acids. The CDR3 spells CASNPTPQGQPLHF. Here the CDR3 DNA reads TGTGCCAGCAACCCGACGCCGCAGGGGCAACCCCTCCACTTT.

The genes are TRBV30 and TRBJ2-2, with a weak D call TRBD1 (6 bases). The CDR3 extends over 14 amino acids. The germline CDR1 and CDR2 sequences are GTSNPN and SVGIG (reference sequence). Trimming took 6 bases from V and 2 from J, leaving 13 bases between them. The CDR3 sequence is CACQGPLNTGELFF. CDR3 sequence (DNA): TGTGCCTGCCAGGGGCCCCTAAACACCGGGGAGCTGTTTTTT.

V gene TRBV4-1 combines with J gene TRBJ2-7; 7 bases are shared with TRBD1. V lost 1 base and J lost 0; bases outside the gene matches: 0. This CDR3 has 14 residues. Germline CDR1 and CDR2: MGHRA and YSYEKL. CDR3 amino acids: CASSQGDSSYEQYF. The DNA of the CDR3 is TGCGCCAGCAGCCAAGGGGACAGCTCCTACGAGCAGTACTTC.

The rearrangement links TRBV7-6 to TRBJ2-7; TRBD2 agrees at 13 bases. Germline values: CDR1 SGHVS, CDR2 FNYEAQ. V dropped 3 bases and J dropped 2; count of bases not matched to a gene: 10. The CDR3 has 18 amino acids. The CDR3 spells CASSFSPGLAGSAYEQYF. The CDR3 DNA sequence: TGTGCCAGCAGCTTCTCACCGGGACTAGCGGGGTCTGCCTACGAGCAGTACTTC.

This clone has just a few counts. V gene TRBV6-2 or TRBV6-3 combines with J gene TRBJ2-7; TRBD2 matches 12 bases. The CDR3 has 14 residues. The V gene's germline CDR1 is MNHEY and CDR2 SVGEGT. V trimming: 5 bases; J trimming: 4 bases; junction bases outside the gene matches: 3. The CDR3 DNA follows: TGTGCCAGCAGTCTAGCGGGGGGGACTTACGAGCAGTACTTC. It codes for CASSLAGGTYEQYF.

The J gene is TRBJ1-2, the V gene TRBV19, with 9 bases fitting TRBD1. There are 13 residues in the CDR3. Germline trimming cut 7 bases from V and 8 bases from J; bases unmatched to any gene: 8. Germline values: CDR1 LNHDA, CDR2 SQIVND (reference sequence). The CDR3 reads CASTKQGAGGYTF. Written as DNA, the CDR3 is TGTGCCAGTACCAAACAGGGGGCCGGGGGCTACACCTTC.

In its sample, this clone was seen a few times. The CDR3 reads CASSQEGSTNTGELFF. The CDR3 DNA reads as TGTGCCAGCAGCCAAGAGGGTAGCACGAACACCGGGGAGCTGTTTTTT. The chain joins TRBV4-2 to TRBJ2-2, with D unclear. Germline V gene sequence: CDR1 LGHNA, CDR2 YNFKEQ. The CDR3 is 16 amino acids. The ends were cut back, 0 bases at V and 0 bases at J, with 8 bases in the middle.

The V gene is TRBV27, the J gene TRBJ1-6; a possible D gene is TRBD1 (5 bases). The CDR3 is made up of 17 amino acids. The germline V and J ends were trimmed by 6 bases and 2 bases, with 17 bases remaining between them. The V gene's germline CDR1 is MNHEY and CDR2 SMNVEV (reference sequence). The CDR3 DNA reads as TGTGCCAGCAGAAACTGGGGGGAAGAAACCTATAATTCACCCCTCCACTTT. Its translation is CASRNWGEETYNSPLHF.

The chain has TRBV18 and TRBJ2-1, with a tentative D call TRBD1 (5 bases). There are 15 residues in the CDR3. CDR1 KGHSH and CDR2 LQKENI come from the germline V gene. With 4 bases removed from V and 5 bases from J, the gap between germline ends came to 15 bases. This CDR3 is CASSRQGSPHNEQFF. The DNA for the CDR3 is TGTGCCAGCTCACGTCAGGGATCACCCCACAATGAGCAGTTCTTC.

The V call is TRBV15, the J call TRBJ1-4; D is undetermined. There are 15 residues in the CDR3. V lost 3 bases and J lost 5, with 13 bases in between. Germline V gene sequence: CDR1 LNHNV, CDR2 YYDKDF (reference sequence). The CDR3 spells CATSRLQVGNEKLFF. For the CDR3, the DNA is TGTGCCACCAGCAGGTTGCAGGTCGGCAATGAAAAACTGTTTTTT.

This chain uses TRBV19 with TRBJ2-2; 7 bases are a match to TRBD1. Germline lookup yields CDR1 LNHDA and CDR2 SQIVND (reference sequence). Trimming cost V 5 bases and J 6 bases; bases outside gene matches: 6. The CDR3 runs 14 residues. This chain's CDR3 is CASSVTGLPGELFF. CDR3 DNA sequence: TGTGCCAGTAGTGTGACAGGGTTGCCCGGGGAGCTGTTTTTT.

The gene calls are TRBV4-1 and TRBJ1-4, with D unresolved. The CDR3 is made up of 13 amino acids. V was trimmed by 2 bases and J by 7 bases, leaving 8 bases between them. From germline, CDR1 is MGHRA and CDR2 YSYEKL. For the CDR3, the DNA is TGCGCCAGCAGCCAATGGAGAGGTGAAAAACTGTTTTTT. Protein: CASSQWRGEKLFF.

This chain links TRBV19 with TRBJ1-6, with 10 bases identical to TRBD1. Trimming took 4 bases from V and 0 from J; bases not matched to a gene: 12. Germline-derived CDR1 and CDR2 are LNHDA and SQIVND (reference sequence). The CDR3 consists of 20 residues. Here the CDR3 reads CASSKGQGNVSASYNSPLHF. CDR3 nucleotides: TGTGCCAGTAGTAAGGGACAGGGGAACGTCTCAGCCTCCTATAATTCACCCCTCCACTTT.

The J gene is TRBJ2-5, the V gene TRBV7-2; the match to TRBD2 covers 8 bases. Germline V CDR1 and CDR2: SGHTA, FQGNSA. The CDR3 sequence is 16 residues long. The V segment lost 10 bases and the J segment 1 base; nucleotides outside the gene matches: 14. CDR3 protein: CATHPGSGKFQETQYF. CDR3 coding DNA: TGTGCCACTCACCCAGGTAGCGGGAAATTCCAAGAGACCCAGTACTTC.

The chain carries TRBV30 and TRBJ1-1, with 12 bases aligning to TRBD1. Trimming removed 4 bases from V and 0 bases from J; junction bases left unmatched: 12. CDR3 length: 18 amino acids. Germline assignment: CDR1 GTSNPN and CDR2 SVGIG (reference sequence). The CDR3 here is CAWISNRDRGPMNTEAFF. The CDR3 DNA reads TGTGCCTGGATTAGCAACCGGGACAGGGGGCCTATGAACACTGAAGCTTTCTTT.

In regard to this clone: Other DNA sequences in this specimen translate into the identical CDR3. The V and J genes are TRBV12-3 or TRBV12-4 and TRBJ1-1, with D possibly TRBD1 on 5 matching bases. The CDR3 has 13 residues. V gave up 5 bases and J gave up 1 base, with 8 bases separating them. CDR3 sequence reads: CASSRTGNTEAFF. CDR3 in DNA: TGTGCCAGCAGTCGAACAGGGAACACTGAAGCTTTCTTT.

The genes are TRBV5-1 and TRBJ2-7, with TRBD1 matching 11 bases. J lost 6 bases, V lost 4 bases, and 9 bases had no gene match. The CDR3 runs to 15 residues. Germline CDR1 reads SGHRS; CDR2 reads YFSETQ. CDR3 in amino acids: CASSLFTGTGGEQYF. CDR3 in DNA: TGCGCCAGCAGCCTATTTACCGGGACAGGGGGCGAGCAGTACTTC.